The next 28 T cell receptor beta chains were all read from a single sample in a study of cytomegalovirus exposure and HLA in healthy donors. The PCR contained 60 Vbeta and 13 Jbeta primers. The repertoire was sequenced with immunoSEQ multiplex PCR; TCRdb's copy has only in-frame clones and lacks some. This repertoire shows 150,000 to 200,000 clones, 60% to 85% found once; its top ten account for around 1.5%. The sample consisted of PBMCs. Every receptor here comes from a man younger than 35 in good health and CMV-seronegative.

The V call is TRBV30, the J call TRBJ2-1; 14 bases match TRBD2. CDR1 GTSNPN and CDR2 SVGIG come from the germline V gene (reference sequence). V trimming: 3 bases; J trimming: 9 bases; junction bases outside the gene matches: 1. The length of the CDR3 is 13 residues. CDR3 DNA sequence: TGTGCCTGGAGCGGGACTAGCGGGGGTGAGCAGTTCTTC. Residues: CAWSGTSGGEQFF.

Here the CDR3 DNA reads TGTGCCACCAGCAGAGATCCGGGACTAACCTACAATGAGCAGTTCTTC. This translates into CATSRDPGLTYNEQFF. The chain couples TRBV15 to TRBJ2-1; 7 positions agree with TRBD2. The junction had 4 bases not matched to a gene; V was cut back by 0 bases and J by 2 bases. CDR3 size: 16 residues. The germline gives CDR1 LNHNV, CDR2 YYDKDF (reference sequence).

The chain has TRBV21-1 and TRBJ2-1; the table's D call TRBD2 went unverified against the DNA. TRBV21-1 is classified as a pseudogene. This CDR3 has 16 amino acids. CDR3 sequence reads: CASSLRDGQIYNEQFF. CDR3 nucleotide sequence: TGTGCCAGCAGCTTGCGGGACGGTCAAATCTACAATGAGCAGTTCTTC.

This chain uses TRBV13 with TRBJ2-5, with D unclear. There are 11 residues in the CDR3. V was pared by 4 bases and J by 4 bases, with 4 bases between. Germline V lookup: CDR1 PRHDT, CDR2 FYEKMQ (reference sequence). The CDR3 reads CASSYGETQYF. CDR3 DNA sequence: TGTGCCAGCAGCTACGGAGAGACCCAGTACTTC.

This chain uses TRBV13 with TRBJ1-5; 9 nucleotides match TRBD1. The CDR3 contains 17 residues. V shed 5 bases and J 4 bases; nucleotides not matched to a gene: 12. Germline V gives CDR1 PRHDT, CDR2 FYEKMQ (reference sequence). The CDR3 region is CASSMGQGRRGNQPQHF. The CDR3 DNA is TGTGCCAGCAGCATGGGACAGGGAAGAAGGGGTAATCAGCCCCAGCATTTT. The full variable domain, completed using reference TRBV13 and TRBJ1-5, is AAGVIQSPRHLIKEKRETATLKCYPIPRHDTVYWYQQGPGQDPQFLISFYEKMQSDKGSIPDRFSAQQFSDYHSELNMSSLELGDSALYFCASSMGQGRRGNQPQHFGDGTRLSIL.

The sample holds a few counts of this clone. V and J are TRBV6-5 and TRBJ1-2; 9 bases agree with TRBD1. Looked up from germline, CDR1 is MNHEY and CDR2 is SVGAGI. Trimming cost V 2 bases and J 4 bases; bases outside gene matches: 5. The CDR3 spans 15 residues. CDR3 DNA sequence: TGTGCCAGCAGTTACGACGGGACAGGGTTCTATGGCTACACCTTC. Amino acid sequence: CASSYDGTGFYGYTF.

CDR3 sequence reads: CASSSPFSLAPERDEQFF. The DNA of the CDR3 is TGTGCCAGCAGCTCCCCATTTTCACTAGCGCCCGAGCGGGATGAGCAGTTCTTC. The chain uses TRBV5-6 and TRBJ2-1; 7 bases are a match to TRBD2. Germline V gives CDR1 SGHDT, CDR2 YYEEEE. V was clipped by 3 bases and J by 8 bases; unmatched bases: 20. This CDR3 region has 18 residues. Drawing the rest from reference TRBV5-6 and TRBJ2-1, the complete variable domain is DAGVTQSPTHLIKTRGQQVTLRCSPKSGHDTVSWYQQALGQGPQFIFQYYEEEERQRGNFPDRFSGHQFPNYSSELNVNALLLGDSALYLCASSSPFSLAPERDEQFFGPGTRLTVL.

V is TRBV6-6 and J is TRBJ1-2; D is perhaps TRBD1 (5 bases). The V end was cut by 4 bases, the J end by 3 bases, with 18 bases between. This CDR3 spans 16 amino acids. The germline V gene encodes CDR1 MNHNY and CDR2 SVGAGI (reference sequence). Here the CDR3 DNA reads TGTGCCAGCAGTTCCCCTTTAGTCCGGGGGGACTATGGCTACACCTTC. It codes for CASSSPLVRGDYGYTF.

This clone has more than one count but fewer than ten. CDR3 sequence reads: CASSLSFTMNGQTDTQYF. The DNA for the CDR3 is TGTGCCAGCAGTTTATCGTTTACGATGAACGGACAGACAGATACGCAGTATTTT. This rearrangement joins TRBV27 to TRBJ2-3, with D possibly being TRBD1 (6 bases). Germline assignment: CDR1 MNHEY and CDR2 SMNVEV (reference sequence). The ends were cut back, 0 bases at V and 3 bases at J, with 19 bases in the middle. The CDR3 length is 18 residues.

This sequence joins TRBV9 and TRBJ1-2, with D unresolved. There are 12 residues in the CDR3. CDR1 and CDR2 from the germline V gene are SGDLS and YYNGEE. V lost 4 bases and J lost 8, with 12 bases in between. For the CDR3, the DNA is TGTGCCAGCAGCCAGTGGACGGGAGGCTACACCTTC. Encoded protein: CASSQWTGGYTF. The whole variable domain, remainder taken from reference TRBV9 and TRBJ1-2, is DSGVTQTPKHLITATGQRVTLRCSPRSGDLSVYWYQQSLDQGLQFLIQYYNGEERAKGNILERFSAQQFPDLHSELNLSSLELGDSALYFCASSQWTGGYTFGSGTRLTVV.

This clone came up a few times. DNA of the CDR3: TGTGCCAGCAGCTCGGGACGCGGACTAGCGGGGACCTACGAGCAGTACTTC. Translation: CASSSGRGLAGTYEQYF. The chain couples TRBV5-6 to TRBJ2-7; 12 nucleotides agree with TRBD2. The ends lost 3 bases at V and 2 bases at J; junction bases unmatched: 9. CDR1 and CDR2 (germline): SGHDT, YYEEEE. The CDR3 loop spans 17 amino acids. Full variable domain (remainder filled in from reference TRBV5-6 and TRBJ2-7): DAGVTQSPTHLIKTRGQQVTLRCSPKSGHDTVSWYQQALGQGPQFIFQYYEEEERQRGNFPDRFSGHQFPNYSSELNVNALLLGDSALYLCASSSGRGLAGTYEQYFGPGTRLTVT.

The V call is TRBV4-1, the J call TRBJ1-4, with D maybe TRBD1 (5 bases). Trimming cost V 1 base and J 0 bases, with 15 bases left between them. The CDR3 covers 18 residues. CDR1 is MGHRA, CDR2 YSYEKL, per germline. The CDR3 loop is CASSQGRGRLTTNEKLFF. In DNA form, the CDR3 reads TGCGCCAGCAGCCAAGGGAGGGGCCGGTTGACAACTAATGAAAAACTGTTTTTT.

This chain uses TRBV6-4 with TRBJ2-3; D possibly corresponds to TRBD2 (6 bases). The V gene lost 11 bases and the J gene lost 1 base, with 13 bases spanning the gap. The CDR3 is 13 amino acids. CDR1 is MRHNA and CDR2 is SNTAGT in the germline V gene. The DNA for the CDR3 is TGTGCCTATACCGGAGGGGGCACAGATACGCAGTATTTT. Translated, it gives CAYTGGGTDTQYF.

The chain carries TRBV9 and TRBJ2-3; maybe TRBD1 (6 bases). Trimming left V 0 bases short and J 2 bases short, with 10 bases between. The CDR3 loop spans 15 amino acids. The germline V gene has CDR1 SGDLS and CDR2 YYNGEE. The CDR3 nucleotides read TGTGCCAGCAGCGTAGAGGGACAAAACACAGATACGCAGTATTTT. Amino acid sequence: CASSVEGQNTDTQYF.

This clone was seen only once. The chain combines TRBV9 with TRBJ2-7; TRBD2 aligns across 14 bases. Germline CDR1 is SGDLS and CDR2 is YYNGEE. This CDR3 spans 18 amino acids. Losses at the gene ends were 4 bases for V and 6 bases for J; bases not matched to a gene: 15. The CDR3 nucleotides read TGTGCCAGCAGCTCTCCCCCGGGACTAGCGGGAGAAGAGGGCGAGCAGTACTTC. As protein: CASSSPPGLAGEEGEQYF.

CDR3 amino acids: CASSKETGNYGYTF. The CDR3 DNA follows: TGCGCCAGCAGCAAGGAGACAGGGAACTATGGCTACACCTTC. This sequence joins TRBV5-1 and TRBJ1-2, with TRBD1 matching 7 bases. This CDR3 contains 14 residues. Per the germline V gene, CDR1 is SGHRS and CDR2 is YFSETQ. Trimming at V came to 4 bases and at J to 2 bases, leaving 5 bases not matched to a gene.

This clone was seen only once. In DNA form, the CDR3 reads TGTGCCAGCAGTCCAGGGCAAAGGGGGCAGCCCCAGCATTTT. Translation gives CASSPGQRGQPQHF. This chain connects TRBV6-1 to TRBJ1-5, with a weak D call TRBD1 (6 bases). The V and J ends lost 5 bases and 7 bases respectively, with 15 bases between them. The CDR3 has 14 amino acids. Germline CDR1 MNHNS, CDR2 SASEGT.

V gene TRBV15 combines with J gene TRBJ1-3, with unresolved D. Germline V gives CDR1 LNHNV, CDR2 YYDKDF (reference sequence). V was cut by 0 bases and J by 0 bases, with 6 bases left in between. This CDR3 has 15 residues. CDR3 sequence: CATSRDRVSGNTIYF. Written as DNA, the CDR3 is TGTGCCACCAGCAGAGATCGAGTCTCTGGAAACACCATATATTTT.

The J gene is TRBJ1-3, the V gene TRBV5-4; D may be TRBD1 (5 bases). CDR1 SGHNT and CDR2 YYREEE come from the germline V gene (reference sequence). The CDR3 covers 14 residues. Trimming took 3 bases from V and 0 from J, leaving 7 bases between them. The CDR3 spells CASSSGASGNTIYF. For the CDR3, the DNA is TGTGCCAGCAGCTCTGGGGCCTCTGGAAACACCATATATTTT.

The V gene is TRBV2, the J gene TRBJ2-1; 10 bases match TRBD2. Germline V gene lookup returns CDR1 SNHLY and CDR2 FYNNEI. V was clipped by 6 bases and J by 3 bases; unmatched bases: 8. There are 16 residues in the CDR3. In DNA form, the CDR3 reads TGTGCCAGCAGGCTGGCTAGCGGGGGAAACTACAATGAGCAGTTCTTC. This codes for CASRLASGGNYNEQFF.

The CDR3 DNA reads TGTGCCAGTAACACGGGACAGGGGGCTTTTGAAGCTTTCTTT. Translating gives CASNTGQGAFEAFF. The chain employs TRBV19 and TRBJ1-1; 12 bases map to TRBD1. This CDR3 is 14 amino acids long. V lost 7 bases, J lost 7 bases, and 7 bases stayed unmatched. Germline V gives CDR1 LNHDA, CDR2 SQIVND (reference sequence).

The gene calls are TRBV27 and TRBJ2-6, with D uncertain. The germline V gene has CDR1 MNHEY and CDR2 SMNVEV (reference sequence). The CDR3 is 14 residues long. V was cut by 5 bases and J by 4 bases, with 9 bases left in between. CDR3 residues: CASSPITGANVLTF. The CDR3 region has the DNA TGTGCCAGCAGTCCTATAACGGGGGCCAACGTCCTGACTTTC. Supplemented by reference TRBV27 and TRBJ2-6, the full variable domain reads EAQVTQNPRYLITVTGKKLTVTCSQNMNHEYMSWYRQDPGLGLRQIYYSMNVEVTDKGDVPEGYKVSRKEKRNFPLILESPSPNQTSLYFCASSPITGANVLTFGAGSRLTVL.

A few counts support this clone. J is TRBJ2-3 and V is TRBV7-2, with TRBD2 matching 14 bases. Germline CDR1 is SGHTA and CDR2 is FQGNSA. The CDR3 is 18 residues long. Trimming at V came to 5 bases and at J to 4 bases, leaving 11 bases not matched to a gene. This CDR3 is CASSASRTSGRRSDTQYF. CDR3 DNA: TGTGCCAGCAGCGCCTCCCGGACTAGCGGGAGGAGATCAGATACGCAGTATTTT. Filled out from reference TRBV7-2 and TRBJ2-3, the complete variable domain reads GAGVSQSPSNKVTEKGKDVELRCDPISGHTALYWYRQSLGQGLEFLIYFQGNSAPDKSGLPSDRFSAERTGGSVSTLTIQRTQQEDSAVYLCASSASRTSGRRSDTQYFGPGTRLTVL.

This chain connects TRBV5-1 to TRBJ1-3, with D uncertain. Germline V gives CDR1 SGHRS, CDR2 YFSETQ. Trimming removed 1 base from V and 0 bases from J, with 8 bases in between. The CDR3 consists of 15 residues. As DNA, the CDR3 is TGCGCCAGCAGCTTGTTGGGGAGCTCTGGAAACACCATATATTTT. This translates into CASSLLGSSGNTIYF. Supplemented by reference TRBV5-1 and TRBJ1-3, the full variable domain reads KAGVTQTPRYLIKTRGQQVTLSCSPISGHRSVSWYQQTPGQGLQFLFEYFSETQRNKGNFPGRFSGRQFSNSRSEMNVSTLELGDSALYLCASSLLGSSGNTIYFGEGSWLTVV.

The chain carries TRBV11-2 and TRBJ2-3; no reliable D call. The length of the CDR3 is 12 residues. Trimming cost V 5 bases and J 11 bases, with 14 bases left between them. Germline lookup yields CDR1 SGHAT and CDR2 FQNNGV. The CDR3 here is CASSPTLMGQYF. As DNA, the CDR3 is TGTGCCAGCAGCCCGACTCTAATGGGGCAGTATTTT.

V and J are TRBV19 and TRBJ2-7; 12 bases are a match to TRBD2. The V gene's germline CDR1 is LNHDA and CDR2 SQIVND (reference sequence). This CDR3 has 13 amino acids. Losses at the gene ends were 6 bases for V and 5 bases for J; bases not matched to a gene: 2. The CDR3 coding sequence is TGTGCCAGTAGGCCTAGCGGGAGGGACGAGCAGTACTTC. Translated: CASRPSGRDEQYF.

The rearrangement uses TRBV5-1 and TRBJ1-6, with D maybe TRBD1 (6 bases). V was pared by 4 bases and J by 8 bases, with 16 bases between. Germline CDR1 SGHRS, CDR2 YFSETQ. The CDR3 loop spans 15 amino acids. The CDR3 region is CASSKGEGSYSPLHF. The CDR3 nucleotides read TGCGCCAGCAGCAAGGGGGAAGGTTCCTATTCACCCCTCCACTTT.

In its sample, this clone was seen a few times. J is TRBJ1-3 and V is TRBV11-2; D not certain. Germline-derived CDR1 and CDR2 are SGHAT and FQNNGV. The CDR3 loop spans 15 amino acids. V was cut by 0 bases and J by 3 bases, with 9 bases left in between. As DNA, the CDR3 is TGTGCCAGCAGCTTAGATCTTCCGGGTGGAAACACCATATATTTT. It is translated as CASSLDLPGGNTIYF.